Following are 8 T cell receptor beta chains from one sample sequenced in a study of blood T cell repertoires in COVID-19. Clones were sequenced by immunoSEQ multiplex PCR, and TCRdb holds only the in-frame ones, with some missing. Of around 68,000 clones detected, 89% appear once; the ten largest clones hold roughly 8%. The source material was peripheral blood. Receptors originate from a man over 45 with active COVID-19.

The chain couples TRBV25-1 to TRBJ2-5; tentative D call: TRBD1 (5 bases). V gave up 0 bases and J gave up 8 bases, with 16 bases separating them. There are 15 residues in the CDR3. Germline values: CDR1 MGHDK, CDR2 SYGVNS. CDR3 region: CASSEYIGVGETQYF. The DNA of the CDR3 is TGTGCCAGCAGTGAATATATAGGGGTTGGGGAAACCCAGTACTTC.

This chain connects TRBV9 to TRBJ1-3; D remains unclear. The V gene's germline CDR1 is SGDLS and CDR2 YYNGEE. Trimming stripped 3 bases from V and 4 bases from J, with 8 bases between. The CDR3 is 13 amino acids. DNA for the CDR3: TGTGCCAGCAGCGGCGAACTCGGAAACACCATATATTTT. This translates into CASSGELGNTIYF.

This sequence joins TRBV4-1 and TRBJ2-5, with D uncertain. The CDR3 loop spans 14 amino acids. In germline, CDR1 is MGHRA, CDR2 YSYEKL. Between the trimmed V and J ends, which lost 1 base and 2 bases, there was a span of 8 bases. CDR3 amino acids: CASSQGPLQETQYF. The CDR3 DNA sequence: TGCGCCAGCAGCCAAGGTCCTCTACAAGAGACCCAGTACTTC.

The chain couples TRBV5-4 to TRBJ2-3; 12 bases fit TRBD2. V shed 2 bases and J 1 base; nucleotides not matched to a gene: 8. CDR1 SGHNT and CDR2 YYREEE come from the germline V gene (reference sequence). The CDR3 consists of 18 residues. The CDR3 bases are TGTGCCAGCAGCTTCTCTAGCGGGGGGGTTGTTGGCACAGATACGCAGTATTTT. It is translated as CASSFSSGGVVGTDTQYF.

This clone showed up just a few times. The V call is TRBV5-4, the J call TRBJ1-1, with D perhaps TRBD1 (6 bases). CDR3 length equals 15 residues. The V gene's germline CDR1 is SGHNT and CDR2 YYREEE (reference sequence). Trimming removed 1 base at V and 4 bases at J, with 14 bases between. In nucleotides, the CDR3 is TGTGCCAGCAGCTTGCCCCAGGGGATCGCCACTGAAGCTTTCTTT. Residues: CASSLPQGIATEAFF.

This chain joins TRBV5-5 and TRBJ2-5, with D possibly matching TRBD1 (6 bases). The germline gives CDR1 SGHKS, CDR2 YYEKEE (reference sequence). This CDR3 has 14 residues. The V end was cut by 1 base, the J end by 4 bases, with 11 bases between. CDR3 region: CASSLTGRVETQYF. DNA for the CDR3: TGTGCCAGCAGCTTGACAGGGCGAGTAGAGACCCAGTACTTC. The full variable domain, completed using reference TRBV5-5 and TRBJ2-5, is DAGVTQSPTHLIKTRGQQVTLRCSPISGHKSVSWYQQVLGQGPQFIFQYYEKEERGRGNFPDRFSARQFPNYSSELNVNALLLGDSALYLCASSLTGRVETQYFGPGTRLLVL.

The rearrangement uses TRBV7-2 and TRBJ2-2, with D possibly matching TRBD2 (6 bases). CDR1 is SGHTA, CDR2 FQGNSA, per germline. Trimming shortened V by 0 bases and J by 2 bases, and 10 bases separated the two germline ends. CDR3 length equals 16 residues. CDR3 bases: TGTGCCAGCAGCTTAGCGCGGGACCTAAACACCGGGGAGCTGTTTTTT. Amino acid sequence: CASSLARDLNTGELFF.

This chain's CDR3 is CASSLGQVLNTEAFF. The CDR3, as DNA: TGTGCCAGCTCACTAGGACAGGTATTGAACACTGAAGCTTTCTTT. V gene TRBV18 combines with J gene TRBJ1-1; 7 bases align to TRBD1. V shed 4 bases and J 0 bases; nucleotides not matched to a gene: 5. The CDR3 consists of 15 residues. The germline CDR1 and CDR2 sequences are KGHSH and LQKENI.